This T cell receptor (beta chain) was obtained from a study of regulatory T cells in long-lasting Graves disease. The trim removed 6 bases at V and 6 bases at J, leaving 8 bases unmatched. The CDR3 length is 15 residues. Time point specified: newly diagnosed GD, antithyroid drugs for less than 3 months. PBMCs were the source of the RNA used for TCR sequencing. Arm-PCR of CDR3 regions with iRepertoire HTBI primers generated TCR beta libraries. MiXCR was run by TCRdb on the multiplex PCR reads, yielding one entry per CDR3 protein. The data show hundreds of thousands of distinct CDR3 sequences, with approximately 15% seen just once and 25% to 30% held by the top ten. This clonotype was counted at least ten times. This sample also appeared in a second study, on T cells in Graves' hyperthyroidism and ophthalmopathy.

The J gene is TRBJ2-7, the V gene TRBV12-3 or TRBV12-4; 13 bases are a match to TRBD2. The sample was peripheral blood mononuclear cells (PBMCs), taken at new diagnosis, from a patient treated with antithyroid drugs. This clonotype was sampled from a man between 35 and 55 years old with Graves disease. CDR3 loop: CASSQLAGGPGEQYF. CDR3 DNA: TGTGCCAGCAGCCAACTAGCGGGGGGGCCTGGCGAGCAGTACTTC.